The clone carrying this T cell receptor beta chain is a singleton in its sample. About 0.45 to 1 ug RNA was reverse transcribed with random hexamers. The immunoSEQ assay covered 54 Vbeta and 13 Jbeta segments for CDR3. TCRdb reprocessed the immunoSEQ multiplex PCR reads with MiXCR, giving one entry per CDR3 protein. This table has 200,000 or so distinct CDR3 sequences, 90% to 95% appearing once. The sample comes from a study of CD8 T cells in Susac syndrome. The multiple sclerosis controls were treatment-naive patients affected by stable or active relapsing-remitting disease. Purification of the CD8+ and CD4+ T cells relied on negative isolation, and TEMRA cells underwent FACS enrichment. The specimen was CD8+ T cells from PBMCs. This TCR was sampled from a human donor with multiple sclerosis.

This chain's CDR3 is CSVRGTTTYGYTF. The CDR3 nucleotides are TGCAGCGTTCGGGGCACAACTACTTATGGCTACACCTTC. The chain links TRBV29-1 to TRBJ1-2; D perhaps matches TRBD1 (5 bases). Germline V lookup: CDR1 SQVTM, CDR2 ANQGSEA. Trimming pared 5 bases from V and 5 bases from J, leaving 15 bases between. The CDR3 extends over 13 amino acids.